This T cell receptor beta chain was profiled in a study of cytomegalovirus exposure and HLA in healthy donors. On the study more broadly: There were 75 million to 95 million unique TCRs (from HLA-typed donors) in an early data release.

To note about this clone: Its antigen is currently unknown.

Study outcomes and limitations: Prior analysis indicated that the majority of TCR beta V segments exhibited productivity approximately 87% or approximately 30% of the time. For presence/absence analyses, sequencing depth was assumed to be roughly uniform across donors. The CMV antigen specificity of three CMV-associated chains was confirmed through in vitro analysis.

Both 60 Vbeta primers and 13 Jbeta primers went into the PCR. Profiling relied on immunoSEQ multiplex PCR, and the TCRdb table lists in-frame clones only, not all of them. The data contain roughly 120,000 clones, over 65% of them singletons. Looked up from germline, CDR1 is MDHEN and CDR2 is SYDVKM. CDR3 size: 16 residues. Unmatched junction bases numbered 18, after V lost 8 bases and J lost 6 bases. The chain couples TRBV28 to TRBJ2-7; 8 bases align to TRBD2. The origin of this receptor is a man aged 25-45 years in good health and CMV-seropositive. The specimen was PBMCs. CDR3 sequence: CASLPRPGTSRLEQYF. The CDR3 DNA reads TGTGCCAGCCTCCCCCGGCCCGGGACTAGTAGGCTCGAGCAGTACTTC.